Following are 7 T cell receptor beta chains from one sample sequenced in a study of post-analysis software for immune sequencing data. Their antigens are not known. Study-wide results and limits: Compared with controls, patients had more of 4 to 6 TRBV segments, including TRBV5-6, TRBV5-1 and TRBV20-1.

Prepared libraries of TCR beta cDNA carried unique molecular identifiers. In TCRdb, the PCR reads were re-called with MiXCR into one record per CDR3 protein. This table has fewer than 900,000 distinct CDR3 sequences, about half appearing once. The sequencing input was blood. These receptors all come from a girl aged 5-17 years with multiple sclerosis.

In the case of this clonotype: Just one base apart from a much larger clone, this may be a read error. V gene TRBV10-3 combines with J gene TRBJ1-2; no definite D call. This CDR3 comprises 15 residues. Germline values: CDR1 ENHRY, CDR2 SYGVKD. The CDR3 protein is CAISKSRQDNYGYTF. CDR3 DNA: TGTGCCATCAGTAAGTCACGGCAGGATAACTATGGCTACACCTTC.

CDR3 amino acids: CASSNPGTGGDEQFF. CDR3 coding DNA: TGTGCCAGCAGCAACCCCGGGACAGGGGGCGATGAGCAGTTCTTC. The gene calls are TRBV28 and TRBJ2-1, with 12 nucleotides matching TRBD1. The length of the CDR3 is 15 residues. In germline, CDR1 is MDHEN, CDR2 SYDVKM. V lost 6 bases and J lost 8; bases outside the gene matches: 8. The full variable domain, its missing parts supplied by reference TRBV28 and TRBJ2-1, is DVKVTQSSRYLVKRTGEKVFLECVQDMDHENMFWYRQDPGLGLRLIYFSYDVKMKEKGDIPEGYSVSREKKERFSLILESASTNQTSMYLCASSNPGTGGDEQFFGPGTRLTVL.

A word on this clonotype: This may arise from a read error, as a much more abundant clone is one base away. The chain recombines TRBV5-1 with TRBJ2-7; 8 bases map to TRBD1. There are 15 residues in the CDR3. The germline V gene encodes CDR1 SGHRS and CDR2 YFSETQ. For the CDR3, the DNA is TGCGTCAGCAGCTTCAGGGACAGGCCTTCCTACGAGCAGTACTTC. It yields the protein CVSSFRDRPSYEQYF.

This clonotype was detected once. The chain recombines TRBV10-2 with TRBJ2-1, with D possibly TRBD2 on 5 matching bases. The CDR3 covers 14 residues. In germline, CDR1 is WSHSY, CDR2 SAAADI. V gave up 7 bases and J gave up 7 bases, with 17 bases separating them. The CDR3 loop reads CASTERLLVNEQFF. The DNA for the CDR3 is TGCGCCAGCACCGAGCGGCTCCTGGTGAATGAGCAGTTCTTC.

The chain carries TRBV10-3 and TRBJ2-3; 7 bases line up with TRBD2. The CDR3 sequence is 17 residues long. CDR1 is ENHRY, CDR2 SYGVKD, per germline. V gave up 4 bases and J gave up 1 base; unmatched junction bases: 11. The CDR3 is CAISAQDGRRGTDTQYF. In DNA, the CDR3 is TGTGCCATCAGTGCGCAGGACGGGAGGAGGGGCACAGATACGCAGTATTTT.

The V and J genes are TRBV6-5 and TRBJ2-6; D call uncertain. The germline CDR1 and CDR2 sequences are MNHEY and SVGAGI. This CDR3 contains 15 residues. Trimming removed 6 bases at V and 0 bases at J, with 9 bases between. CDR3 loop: CASSHLGSGANVLTF. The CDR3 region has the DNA TGTGCCAGCAGCCACCTAGGCTCTGGGGCCAACGTCCTGACTTTC.

CDR3 DNA: TGTGCCAGCAGCGTAGGAGGGTGGGGACAGAACGAAAAACTGTTTTTT. Encoded protein: CASSVGGWGQNEKLFF. The chain combines TRBV9 with TRBJ1-4, with 7 bases lining up with TRBD1. Germline-derived CDR1 and CDR2 are SGDLS and YYNGEE. The CDR3 runs to 16 residues. V dropped 0 bases and J dropped 8; count of bases not matched to a gene: 10.